These 30 T cell receptor beta chains originate from one sample sequenced in a study of Graves' ophthalmopathy and Graves' hyperthyroidism (dated by TCRdb to the late 2010s). Sequencing used an Illumina HiSeq 2000. For repertoire sequencing, the TCR beta CDR3 regions were amplified from RNA transcripts. The first round was an RT-PCR using HTBI primers with the Qiagen OneStep RT-PCR kit, and this first round was followed by a second-round multiplex PCR, then size selection and purification. TCRdb ran its own pipeline on the public reads, namely fastp trimming at Q25 and MiXCR clone calling, and kept in-frame beta chains. Rows are unified per CDR3 protein, each entry keeping the most common DNA and genes. Present in this sample are 350,000 to 400,000 distinct CDR3 sequences, 15% of which were seen just once. The ten largest clones represent 5.5% to 7% of the sample. What was sequenced was peripheral blood. These receptors were obtained from a woman aged 18-29 years with stable Graves' hyperthyroidism. Donor details come from another sample of the same person, matched by shared clones.

This clonotype was recorded many times. CDR3 nucleotides: TGTGCCAGCACGAAGGGCTATGGCTACACCTTC. Translated, it gives CASTKGYGYTF. The chain joins TRBV6-1 to TRBJ1-2; D call uncertain. The V end was cut by 7 bases, the J end by 4 bases, with 7 bases between. Germline V gene sequence: CDR1 MNHNS, CDR2 SASEGT. This CDR3 contains 11 residues.

This clonotype was seen repeatedly, ten times or more. The chain is built from TRBV6-2 or TRBV6-3 and TRBJ1-5; a possible D gene is TRBD1 (5 bases). The CDR3 spans 16 residues. Per germline, CDR1 MNHEY and CDR2 SVGEGT. The V end was cut by 6 bases, the J end by 2 bases, with 17 bases between. CDR3 nucleotide sequence: TGTGCCAGCAGAGCGCTACGAGGGGCGGGCAATCAGCCCCAGCATTTT. This gives the protein CASRALRGAGNQPQHF.

This clonotype was found many times. The CDR3: CASSSRNMNTEAFF. The CDR3 DNA is TGTGCCAGCAGTTCCCGGAATATGAACACTGAAGCTTTCTTT. V is TRBV12-3 or TRBV12-4 and J is TRBJ1-1; D not certain. The CDR3 loop spans 14 amino acids. Trimming stripped 4 bases from V and 0 bases from J, with 9 bases between.

The table lists this clonotype with many counts. The J gene is TRBJ1-6, the V gene TRBV7-2, with D possibly TRBD1 on 6 matching bases. CDR3 length equals 14 residues. Germline loops: CDR1 SGHTA, CDR2 FQGNSA. V lost 6 bases to trimming and J lost 4 bases, with 10 bases between them. The CDR3 nucleotides read TGTGCCAGCAGGGCTGGACAGTATAATTCACCCCTCCACTTT. Its protein is CASRAGQYNSPLHF.

This clonotype was seen ten or more times. The chain has TRBV5-1 and TRBJ1-1, with 8 bases fitting TRBD1. CDR1 and CDR2 (germline): SGHRS, YFSETQ. This CDR3 is built from 14 residues. Germline trimming cut 5 bases from V and 6 bases from J; bases unmatched to any gene: 9. The CDR3 loop is CASRSTGEGAEAFF. Written as DNA, the CDR3 is TGCGCCAGCAGATCGACAGGGGAGGGTGCTGAAGCTTTCTTT.

Many counts were recorded for this clonotype. The chain carries TRBV20-1 and TRBJ1-5; possible D gene TRBD1, 5 bases. CDR3 length: 12 residues. Trimming took off 3 bases at V and 3 bases at J, with 6 bases between the two ends. CDR1 and CDR2 from the germline V gene are DFQATT and SNEGSKA (reference sequence). CDR3 in DNA: TGCAGTGCTAGTGGGGCCAATCAGCCCCAGCATTTT. Amino acids: CSASGANQPQHF.

In its sample, this clonotype was seen many times. The chain carries TRBV19 and TRBJ2-7; maybe TRBD2 (5 bases). CDR1 LNHDA and CDR2 SQIVND come from the germline V gene (reference sequence). This CDR3 comprises 13 residues. Trimming shortened V by 3 bases and J by 4 bases, and 10 bases separated the two germline ends. CDR3 nucleotides: TGTGCCAGTAGTATCGGCAGGACTTACGAGCAGTACTTC. Translated: CASSIGRTYEQYF.

This clonotype was recorded at least ten times. The V gene is TRBV6-1, the J gene TRBJ2-7; 10 bases fit TRBD1. The germline gives CDR1 MNHNS, CDR2 SASEGT. The CDR3 runs 16 residues. The junction had 12 bases not matched to a gene; V was cut back by 7 bases and J by 3 bases. CDR3 sequence: CASNQEGWDRGYEQYF. CDR3 bases: TGTGCCAGCAATCAAGAAGGATGGGACAGGGGCTACGAGCAGTACTTC.

This clonotype was detected a few times. The chain couples TRBV7-2 to TRBJ1-3; no clear D gene. V lost 5 bases, J lost 9 bases, and 20 bases lay in between. The CDR3 length is 15 residues. Germline CDR1 SGHTA, CDR2 FQGNSA. CDR3: CASSVKAVGTRTIYF. CDR3 in DNA: TGTGCCAGCAGCGTAAAGGCAGTCGGTACGCGCACCATATATTTT.

The chain links TRBV12-3 or TRBV12-4 to TRBJ2-7; TRBD2 matches at 7 bases. Losses at the gene ends were 4 bases for V and 3 bases for J; bases not matched to a gene: 9. CDR3 size: 15 residues. CDR3 in amino acids: CASSWAGVTFYEQYF. The DNA for the CDR3 is TGTGCCAGCAGTTGGGCGGGGGTCACCTTCTACGAGCAGTACTTC.

At least ten counts were recorded for this clonotype. The chain employs TRBV12-3 or TRBV12-4 and TRBJ1-1; D gene unclear. The CDR3 sequence is 13 residues long. With 3 bases removed from V and 10 bases from J, the gap between germline ends came to 15 bases. The CDR3 loop is CASSFGGMEGAFF. The CDR3 DNA follows: TGTGCCAGCAGTTTTGGAGGGATGGAGGGAGCTTTCTTT.

The chain employs TRBV7-2 and TRBJ1-1; possible D gene TRBD1, 6 bases. The ends were cut back, 4 bases at V and 5 bases at J, with 17 bases in the middle. Per germline, CDR1 SGHTA and CDR2 FQGNSA. This CDR3 spans 15 amino acids. In DNA, the CDR3 is TGTGCCAGCAGCTCTAGCGGCAGGGGTGTAACTGAAGCTTTCTTT. Amino acid sequence: CASSSSGRGVTEAFF. Combining the CDR3 with reference TRBV7-2 and TRBJ1-1 gives the whole variable domain GAGVSQSPSNKVTEKGKDVELRCDPISGHTALYWYRQSLGQGLEFLIYFQGNSAPDKSGLPSDRFSAERTGGSVSTLTIQRTQQEDSAVYLCASSSSGRGVTEAFFGQGTRLTVV.

The chain joins TRBV4-2 to TRBJ1-5, with D hard to call. The germline V gene encodes CDR1 LGHNA and CDR2 YNFKEQ. CDR3 length equals 14 residues. Between the trimmed V and J ends, which lost 4 bases and 4 bases, there was a span of 11 bases. In DNA form, the CDR3 reads TGTGCCAGCAGCCTATCGGGCCAAAATCAGCCCCAGCATTTT. It codes for CASSLSGQNQPQHF.

In this sample, this clonotype turned up a few times. The chain recombines TRBV12-5 with TRBJ1-5, with D perhaps matching TRBD1 (6 bases). The germline V and J ends were trimmed by 5 bases and 0 bases, with 8 bases remaining between them. The CDR3 contains 14 residues. Germline-derived CDR1 and CDR2 are LGHNT and FRNRAP. CDR3 sequence reads: CASGPRGSNQPQHF. The CDR3 DNA follows: TGTGCTAGTGGTCCCAGGGGTAGCAATCAGCCCCAGCATTTT.

This clonotype showed up many times. The rearrangement joins TRBV24-1 to TRBJ1-2, with unresolved D. The CDR3 is 13 residues long. V shed 6 bases and J shed 10 bases, with 17 bases lying between them. The germline gives CDR1 KGHDR, CDR2 SFDVKD. CDR3 in amino acids: CATSSGRTHLYTF. The DNA of the CDR3 is TGTGCCACCAGTTCAGGCAGAACCCACCTCTACACCTTC.

This clonotype was found many times. The chain combines TRBV20-1 with TRBJ1-3; D uncertain. V lost 0 bases and J 0 bases, leaving 9 bases between the germline ends. The CDR3 has 15 residues. CDR1 is DFQATT and CDR2 is SNEGSKA in the germline V gene (reference sequence). This chain's CDR3 is CSAREVISSGNTIYF. The CDR3 nucleotides read TGCAGTGCTAGAGAGGTTATATCCTCTGGAAACACCATATATTTT.

This clonotype was seen repeatedly, ten times or more. This chain uses TRBV6-5 with TRBJ1-6; possible D gene TRBD1, 6 bases. From germline, CDR1 is MNHEY and CDR2 SVGAGI. Trimming took 4 bases from V and 0 from J, leaving 10 bases between them. The CDR3 has 16 amino acids. CDR3 sequence (DNA): TGTGCCAGCAGTTGGACAGCGAGCTCCTATAATTCACCCCTCCACTTT. Amino acids: CASSWTASSYNSPLHF.

In its sample, this clonotype was seen many times. The V gene is TRBV6-5, the J gene TRBJ1-5; maybe TRBD1 (6 bases). The CDR3 runs 14 residues. V dropped 6 bases and J dropped 7 bases, with 16 bases sitting between them. Germline loops: CDR1 MNHEY, CDR2 SVGAGI. The CDR3: CASSTGGAGQPQHF. As DNA, the CDR3 is TGTGCCAGCAGCACCGGGGGGGCCGGCCAGCCCCAGCATTTT.

This clonotype came up many times. V is TRBV18 and J is TRBJ2-2; D gene uncertain. This CDR3 spans 14 amino acids. The V gene lost 3 bases and the J gene lost 3 bases, with 8 bases spanning the gap. The germline V gene encodes CDR1 KGHSH and CDR2 LQKENI. The CDR3 coding sequence is TGTGCCAGCTCACCTACGGTCTACACCGGGGAGCTGTTTTTT. This sequence encodes CASSPTVYTGELFF.

This clonotype appeared many times. One end of the junction fails to match germline, which may point to a read error. V gene TRBV6-1 combines with J gene TRBJ2-7; perhaps TRBD1 as D (6 bases). Germline CDR1 and CDR2: MNHNS and SASEGT. This CDR3 comprises 16 residues. The CDR3 here is CASSEGPTGSSYEQYF. The CDR3, as DNA: TGTGCCAGCAGCGAAGGCCCTACAGGGAGCTCCTACGAGCAGTACTTC.

In this sample, this clonotype turned up many times. The rearrangement links TRBV6-5 to TRBJ2-5; D may be TRBD1 or TRBD2 (5 bases each). Trimming pared 0 bases from V and 5 bases from J, leaving 13 bases between. The CDR3 length is 15 residues. The germline V gene has CDR1 MNHEY and CDR2 SVGAGI. The CDR3 sequence: CASSYSGVVEETQYF. In DNA, the CDR3 is TGTGCCAGCAGTTACTCGGGGGTAGTGGAGGAGACCCAGTACTTC.

This clonotype was counted at least ten times. The rearrangement uses TRBV6-1 and TRBJ1-6; D unresolved. The CDR3 has 15 residues. With 0 bases removed from V and 9 bases from J, the gap between germline ends came to 12 bases. In germline, CDR1 is MNHNS, CDR2 SASEGT. CDR3 region: CASSEADRAGSPLHF. In DNA, the CDR3 is TGTGCCAGCAGTGAAGCGGATAGGGCCGGTTCACCCCTCCACTTT.

This clonotype was found a few times. This chain links TRBV20-1 with TRBJ1-2; D remains unclear. In germline, CDR1 is DFQATT, CDR2 SNEGSKA (reference sequence). CDR3 length equals 16 residues. V lost 6 bases and J 4 bases, leaving 24 bases between the germline ends. CDR3 amino acids: CSALVAQPGEPYGYTF. CDR3 in DNA: TGCAGTGCATTAGTGGCACAGCCTGGGGAACCCTATGGCTACACCTTC.

This clonotype showed up many times. J is TRBJ2-7 and V is TRBV6-5; the match to TRBD1 covers 7 bases. The CDR3 covers 16 residues. CDR1 is MNHEY and CDR2 is SVGAGI in the germline V gene. J gave up 7 bases and V 7 bases, and 19 bases lay outside the gene matches. CDR3 sequence: CASTHLRGQDVGEQYF. DNA of the CDR3: TGTGCCAGCACACACCTAAGGGGGCAAGACGTAGGTGAGCAGTACTTC.

At least ten counts were recorded for this clonotype. The gene calls are TRBV24-1 and TRBJ1-5, with 8 bases that match TRBD1. V lost 4 bases and J lost 2; bases outside the gene matches: 21. The CDR3 runs 21 residues. Germline V gene lookup returns CDR1 KGHDR and CDR2 SFDVKD. CDR3 amino acids: CATSDLSRWALTGEGNQPQHF. The CDR3 nucleotides are TGTGCCACCAGTGACCTTAGTCGATGGGCCCTGACAGGGGAAGGCAATCAGCCCCAGCATTTT.

This clonotype was seen at least ten times. The chain joins TRBV7-2 to TRBJ2-7; no clear D gene. In germline, CDR1 is SGHTA, CDR2 FQGNSA. Trimming removed 5 bases at V and 4 bases at J, with 9 bases between. The CDR3 runs to 12 residues. CDR3 coding DNA: TGTGCCAGCAGCCCGAAGTCTTACGAGCAGTACTTC. Translating gives CASSPKSYEQYF.

This chain links TRBV7-3 with TRBJ2-7; tentative D call: TRBD1 (5 bases). The CDR3 contains 14 residues. Deletions cut 1 base from V and 2 bases from J, with 9 bases between. Germline V gene data show CDR1 as SGHTA and CDR2 as FQGTGA. CDR3: CASSLMSGTYEQYF. The CDR3 nucleotides are TGTGCCAGCAGCTTAATGTCAGGGACCTACGAGCAGTACTTC.

This clonotype has only a few counts. V usage is TRBV6-1 and J usage is TRBJ1-5; D might be TRBD1 (6 bases). The CDR3 has 15 residues. CDR1 is MNHNS, CDR2 SASEGT, per germline. V dropped 4 bases and J dropped 5 bases, with 15 bases sitting between them. The CDR3 reads CASSGGQSLYQPQHF. Written as DNA, the CDR3 is TGTGCCAGCAGTGGCGGACAGAGCCTTTATCAGCCCCAGCATTTT.

This clonotype was seen only a few times. This could be a read error, since a much larger clone is one nucleotide away. The chain has TRBV12-3 or TRBV12-4 and TRBJ1-1, with D uncertain. This CDR3 comprises 13 residues. CDR3 sequence (DNA): TGTGCCGGCAGGTTTAGGCCGAACACTGAAGCTTTCTTT. Translated, it gives CAGRFRPNTEAFF.

At least ten counts were recorded for this clonotype. This chain connects TRBV11-2 to TRBJ2-5; possible D gene TRBD1, 5 bases. The CDR3 totals 14 residues. V was clipped by 2 bases and J by 0 bases, with 7 bases between them. The germline V gene encodes CDR1 SGHAT and CDR2 FQNNGV. The CDR3 sequence is CASSLRRDQETQYF. DNA of the CDR3: TGTGCCAGCAGCTTACGCAGGGACCAAGAGACCCAGTACTTC.